This T cell receptor (beta chain) is from a study of blood T cell repertoires in COVID-19. Overall study context: Collection of acute and convalescent COVID-19 samples took place in the United States, Italy and Spain. PBMCs, B-cell-depleted T cells, or T cells were the source of the cDNA or gDNA that made up the material.

Trimming cost V 6 bases and J 0 bases; bases outside gene matches: 3. Germline loops: CDR1 LNHDA, CDR2 SQIVND (reference sequence). This CDR3 has 14 amino acids. How the authors handled the data: Reference gene primers were amplified, and this amplification served to estimate nucleated cell counts. Clones were sequenced by immunoSEQ multiplex PCR, and TCRdb holds only the in-frame ones, with some missing. The V and J calls and clone size were taken over from that table, and D and trimming were inferred from the DNA. The sample lists about 53,000 clones; approximately 90% were seen once. What was sequenced was peripheral blood. This chain joins TRBV19 and TRBJ1-1; 8 bases line up with TRBD1. This sequence originates from a man in his fifties or sixties with acute or convalescent COVID-19. The CDR3 is CASSRTGMNTEAFF. As DNA, the CDR3 is TGTGCCAGTAGCAGGACAGGGATGAACACTGAAGCTTTCTTT.